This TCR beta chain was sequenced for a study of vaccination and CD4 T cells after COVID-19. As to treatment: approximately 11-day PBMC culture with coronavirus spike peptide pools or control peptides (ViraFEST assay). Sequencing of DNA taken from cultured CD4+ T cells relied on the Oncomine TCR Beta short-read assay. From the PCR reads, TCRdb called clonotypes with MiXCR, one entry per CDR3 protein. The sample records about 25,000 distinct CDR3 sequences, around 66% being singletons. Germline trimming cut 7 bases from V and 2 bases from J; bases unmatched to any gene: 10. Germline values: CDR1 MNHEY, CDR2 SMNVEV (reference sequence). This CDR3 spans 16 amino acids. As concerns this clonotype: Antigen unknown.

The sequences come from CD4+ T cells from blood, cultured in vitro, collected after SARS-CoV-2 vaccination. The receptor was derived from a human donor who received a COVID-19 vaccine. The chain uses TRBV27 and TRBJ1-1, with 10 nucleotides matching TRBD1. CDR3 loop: CASIRQGAFGNTEAFF. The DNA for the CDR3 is TGTGCCAGCATCCGACAGGGGGCTTTCGGAAACACTGAAGCTTTCTTT.